The present TCR beta chain was sequenced within a study of cytomegalovirus exposure and HLA in healthy donors. General observations from the study: Listed as cytomegalovirus-associated were 164 TCR beta chains. Most of the TCR beta V segments (in an earlier analysis) were productive either about 90% or about 30% of the time.

The ends were cut back, 5 bases at V and 2 bases at J, with 13 bases in the middle. CDR1 is GTSNPN and CDR2 is SVGIG in the germline V gene (reference sequence). The CDR3 extends over 13 amino acids. Worth noting for this clone: What it binds is not known.

The PCR ran on 60 Vbeta and 13 Jbeta primers. Per the study methods: Among the unique TCR beta chains that a later analysis counted, about 84 million in all, roughly 11 million were shared. The table came from immunoSEQ multiplex PCR; TCRdb's copy has only in-frame clones and leaves some out. V, J and clone size are taken as reported in that table, and D and trimming were inferred from the DNA itself. This table has some 79,000 clones, roughly 63% appearing once. This chain joins TRBV30 and TRBJ2-7; weak D call: TRBD1 (6 bases). The receptor's source is a woman in her thirties or forties in good health and CMV-seropositive. The sequenced sample was PBMCs. The CDR3 sequence: CAWSGTLTYEQYF. CDR3 bases: TGTGCCTGGTCCGGGACACTTACCTACGAGCAGTACTTC.